This T cell receptor (beta chain) was sequenced in a study of OX40 agonist ivuxolimab in advanced cancers. Whole-study context: Intravenous ivuxolimab was administered to patients every 2 weeks at 0.01 to 10 mg/kg. Study outcomes and limitations: CD4+ and CD8+ blood T cells expanded clonally by week 6 at 0.1 to 3.0 mg/kg. The antigen specificity of the peripheral T cells (those that were expanded) was not determined.

Clones were sequenced by immunoSEQ multiplex PCR, and TCRdb holds only the in-frame ones, with some missing. The data show around 66,000 clones, with 75% to 90% seen just once and 10% to 14% held by the top ten. Comment on this clone: Its matching antigen is unknown.

Trimming took off 1 base at V and 4 bases at J, with 22 bases between the two ends. CDR1 and CDR2 (germline): LGHNA, YNFKEQ. The CDR3 spans 18 residues. The chain couples TRBV4-2 to TRBJ2-5; D possibly corresponds to TRBD2 (6 bases). The sequence was obtained from an adult with an advanced solid tumor such as melanoma, head and neck, liver or kidney cancer. Specimen: CD4+ or CD8+ T cells sorted from blood, collected in a trial of the OX40 agonist ivuxolimab. In DNA form, the CDR3 reads TGTGCCAGCAGCCAAGTCTTTGCGGGGACCCTGAAAGGAGAGACCCAGTACTTC. Translation: CASSQVFAGTLKGETQYF.